Following are 21 T cell receptor beta chains from one sample sequenced in a study of OX40 agonist ivuxolimab in advanced cancers. Some clones are missing from TCRdb's copy, which holds only in-frame ones; the method was immunoSEQ multiplex PCR. The table has 12,000 or so clones, about 86% seen once; the top ten hold 25% to 35%. The sequenced sample was CD4+ or CD8+ T cells sorted from blood, obtained in a trial of the OX40 agonist ivuxolimab. The source is an adult with an advanced solid tumor such as melanoma, head and neck, liver or kidney cancer.

V gene TRBV9 combines with J gene TRBJ2-2, with TRBD2 matching 12 bases. The germline V gene has CDR1 SGDLS and CDR2 YYNGEE. Trimming at V came to 4 bases and at J to 7 bases, leaving 8 bases not matched to a gene. This CDR3 contains 16 residues. This CDR3 reads CASSPLAGGPGGELFF. CDR3 in DNA: TGTGCCAGCAGCCCGCTAGCGGGGGGGCCCGGCGGGGAGCTGTTTTTT.

The V call is TRBV7-4, the J call TRBJ2-7; 10 nucleotides agree with TRBD1. The CDR3 contains 19 residues. The V gene's germline CDR1 is SGHVT and CDR2 SQSDAQ. V lost 2 bases and J lost 3; bases outside the gene matches: 16. CDR3 loop: CASSLTPLRETGGCYEQYF. CDR3 bases: TGTGCCAGCAGCTTAACACCTTTGAGAGAGACAGGGGGCTGCTACGAGCAGTACTTC. The full variable domain, with the rest looked up from reference TRBV7-4 and TRBJ2-7, is GAGVSQSPRYKVAKRGRDVALRCDSISGHVTLYWYRQTLGQGSEVLTYSQSDAQRDKSGRPSGRFSAERPERSVSTLKIQRTEQGDSAVYLCASSLTPLRETGGCYEQYFGPGTRLTVT.

The chain combines TRBV4-2 with TRBJ2-3; 10 positions match TRBD2. V lost 0 bases to trimming and J lost 2 bases; unmatched junction nucleotides: 5. The CDR3 runs 17 residues. Germline values: CDR1 LGHNA, CDR2 YNFKEQ. The CDR3 nucleotides read TGTGCCAGCAGCCAAGACCCAGCGGGGGGGGTCACAGATACGCAGTATTTT. This translates into CASSQDPAGGVTDTQYF.

This clone was recorded once. The chain joins TRBV19 to TRBJ2-7; 7 positions match TRBD1. The CDR3 spans 14 residues. V dropped 5 bases and J dropped 3; count of bases not matched to a gene: 7. Germline assignment: CDR1 LNHDA and CDR2 SQIVND (reference sequence). CDR3 sequence (DNA): TGTGCCAGTAGTGTCGGACAGGCAGACTACGAGCAGTACTTC. Protein product: CASSVGQADYEQYF.

The chain recombines TRBV28 with TRBJ1-1, with D possibly matching TRBD1 (5 bases). This CDR3 spans 16 amino acids. Germline V lookup: CDR1 MDHEN, CDR2 SYDVKM. Trimming took 5 bases from V and 10 from J, leaving 26 bases between them. Written as DNA, the CDR3 is TGTGCCAGCAGTCTTCTTGTTGGGGGGGGAATAAGAGGAGCTTTCTTT. Encoded protein: CASSLLVGGGIRGAFF.

In its sample, this clone was seen once. The V and J genes are TRBV9 and TRBJ2-7; 10 bases agree with TRBD1. The CDR3 extends over 15 amino acids. The trim removed 0 bases at V and 4 bases at J, leaving 4 bases unmatched. Germline CDR1 reads SGDLS; CDR2 reads YYNGEE. DNA of the CDR3: TGTGCCAGCAGCGTAGGGGACAGGGGCCTATACGAGCAGTACTTC. This sequence encodes CASSVGDRGLYEQYF. Full variable domain (outside the CDR3, taken from reference TRBV9 and TRBJ2-7): DSGVTQTPKHLITATGQRVTLRCSPRSGDLSVYWYQQSLDQGLQFLIQYYNGEERAKGNILERFSAQQFPDLHSELNLSSLELGDSALYFCASSVGDRGLYEQYFGPGTRLTVT.

Here the CDR3 DNA reads TGTGCCAGCTCACTAGACGGGTATGGCAATCAGCCCCAGCATTTT. Protein product: CASSLDGYGNQPQHF. This chain joins TRBV18 and TRBJ1-5; D ambiguous. V was cut by 4 bases and J by 2 bases, with 12 bases left in between. CDR1 is KGHSH and CDR2 is LQKENI in the germline V gene. The CDR3 runs to 15 residues. Full variable domain (missing parts from reference TRBV18 and TRBJ1-5): NAGVMQNPRHLVRRRGQEARLRCSPMKGHSHVYWYRQLPEEGLKFMVYLQKENIIDESGMPKERFSAEFPKEGPSILRIQQVVRGDSAAYFCASSLDGYGNQPQHFGDGTRLSIL.

The rearrangement links TRBV5-1 to TRBJ2-2; TRBD1 or TRBD2 may be the D gene (5 bases each). This CDR3 comprises 16 residues. Germline V gives CDR1 SGHRS, CDR2 YFSETQ. V was shortened by 9 bases and J by 1 base, with 19 bases between the two germline ends. The CDR3 loop reads CATGGAGTGNTGELFF. CDR3 bases: TGCGCCACTGGGGGAGCCGGGACGGGGAACACCGGGGAGCTGTTTTTT.

The table lists this clone with a count of one. The chain joins TRBV10-2 to TRBJ2-5, with TRBD1 matching over 9 bases. The J call could be wrong; TRBJ2-7 is a better fit for the DNA end. Germline V gives CDR1 WSHSY, CDR2 SAAADI. The CDR3 extends over 15 amino acids. The CDR3 reads CASSEYGQGSYEQYF. The CDR3 DNA reads as TGCGCCAGCAGTGAGTACGGACAGGGGTCCTACGAGCAGTACTTC.

This clone has just a few counts. The chain is built from TRBV4-1 and TRBJ2-3; D might be TRBD1 (6 bases). Trimming shortened V by 7 bases and J by 1 base, and 15 bases separated the two germline ends. CDR3 length: 15 residues. The germline gives CDR1 MGHRA, CDR2 YSYEKL. The CDR3 here is CASNPVGGGTDTQYF. The CDR3 DNA reads as TGCGCCAGCAACCCGGTTGGGGGCGGCACAGATACGCAGTATTTT.

The V and J genes are TRBV19 and TRBJ1-5; 7 bases align to TRBD1. J lost 7 bases, V lost 7 bases, and 10 bases had no gene match. From germline, CDR1 is LNHDA and CDR2 SQIVND (reference sequence). The CDR3 runs to 14 residues. The CDR3 DNA reads as TGTGCCAGTACCGTTAACAGGGGTGACCAGCCCCAGCATTTT. Amino acid sequence: CASTVNRGDQPQHF.

V usage is TRBV20-1 and J usage is TRBJ2-1, with TRBD2 identical over 10 bases. Germline V gene sequence: CDR1 DFQATT, CDR2 SNEGSKA (reference sequence). The CDR3 covers 11 residues. The J segment lost 16 bases and the V segment lost 1 base, leaving 4 bases of the junction unmatched. The CDR3 DNA follows: TGCAGTGCTAGAGCCGGGACTAGCGTTTTCTTC. It encodes CSARAGTSVFF.

CDR3 DNA sequence: TGTGCCATCAGTGAGTCGACGGGACAGGGAAATCAGCCCCAGCATTTT. Protein: CAISESTGQGNQPQHF. The V gene is TRBV10-3, the J gene TRBJ1-5, with 9 positions matching TRBD1. The CDR3 loop spans 16 amino acids. V lost 0 bases to trimming and J lost 4 bases; unmatched junction nucleotides: 4. The germline gives CDR1 ENHRY, CDR2 SYGVKD.

This clone was counted once. This rearrangement joins TRBV15 to TRBJ1-5; TRBD1 is a possible D gene (5 bases). The germline V and J ends were trimmed by 3 bases and 3 bases, with 18 bases remaining between them. CDR1 and CDR2 (germline): LNHNV, YYDKDF (reference sequence). CDR3 length: 17 residues. Here the CDR3 DNA reads TGTGCCACCAGCAGCCGGACCGGGACCGACATCAATCAGCCCCAGCATTTT. The encoded protein is CATSSRTGTDINQPQHF.

CDR3 DNA: TGTGCCAGCAGTTCCGGGACAGGGATAGATACGCAGTATTTT. Amino acids: CASSSGTGIDTQYF. The V gene is TRBV6-5, the J gene TRBJ2-3, with 9 bases fitting TRBD1. The CDR3 loop spans 14 amino acids. Germline V gene sequence: CDR1 MNHEY, CDR2 SVGAGI. The junction had 4 bases not matched to a gene; V was cut back by 4 bases and J by 5 bases.

This chain links TRBV7-9 with TRBJ2-3; D call uncertain. Deletions cut 0 bases from V and 5 bases from J, with 12 bases between. Germline lookup yields CDR1 SEHNR and CDR2 FQNEAQ (reference sequence). The CDR3 is made up of 15 amino acids. The CDR3 bases are TGTGCCAGCAGCTTAGCGGTACAACCGGGAGATACGCAGTATTTT. Its protein is CASSLAVQPGDTQYF.

The chain has TRBV18 and TRBJ2-1, with 10 bases that match TRBD1. CDR1 and CDR2 (germline): KGHSH, LQKENI. Germline trimming cut 5 bases from V and 5 bases from J; bases unmatched to any gene: 9. CDR3 length: 16 amino acids. CDR3 coding DNA: TGTGCCAGCTCAGCTACGGGACAGGGGAACCACAATGAGCAGTTCTTC. Its protein is CASSATGQGNHNEQFF.

The CDR3 sequence is CSVTGGYGYTF. The CDR3 nucleotides are TGCAGCGTCACAGGGGGCTATGGCTACACCTTC. This chain joins TRBV29-1 and TRBJ1-2, with 8 bases that match TRBD1. The germline gives CDR1 SQVTM, CDR2 ANQGSEA. CDR3 length equals 11 residues. Trimming cost V 6 bases and J 4 bases; bases outside gene matches: 1.

The rearrangement uses TRBV19 and TRBJ1-5, with D maybe TRBD1 (5 bases). Between the trimmed V and J ends, which lost 3 bases and 4 bases, there was a span of 10 bases. This CDR3 comprises 14 residues. The germline V gene has CDR1 LNHDA and CDR2 SQIVND (reference sequence). CDR3 sequence: CASSIVAGNQPQHF. The CDR3 DNA is TGTGCCAGTAGTATTGTGGCAGGGAATCAGCCCCAGCATTTT.

V usage is TRBV4-3 and J usage is TRBJ2-1; no definite D call. Trimming shortened V by 0 bases and J by 9 bases, and 15 bases separated the two germline ends. The CDR3 extends over 15 amino acids. Germline V gives CDR1 LGHNA, CDR2 YSLEER. This chain's CDR3 is CASSQDRFSIIEQFF. The CDR3 DNA reads as TGCGCCAGCAGCCAAGATCGTTTCTCTATCATTGAGCAGTTCTTC.

The chain has TRBV5-8 and TRBJ2-1; D is possibly TRBD1 or TRBD2 (5 bases each). V lost 3 bases and J lost 9, with 25 bases in between. There are 17 residues in the CDR3. The germline gives CDR1 SGHTS, CDR2 YDEGEE. The CDR3 sequence is CASSSNMANTGAGEQFF. Written as DNA, the CDR3 is TGTGCCAGCAGCTCCAATATGGCGAATACCGGGGCGGGTGAGCAGTTCTTC.